The clone carrying this T cell receptor beta chain turned up a few times. Its antigen is not identified. A single record per CDR3 protein comes from TCRdb applying MiXCR to the RACE reads. The profile shows 95,000 to 150,000 distinct CDR3 sequences, approximately 11% of them singletons. The germline V gene has CDR1 SGDLS and CDR2 YYNGEE. Trimming took off 2 bases at V and 3 bases at J, with 10 bases between the two ends. The CDR3 loop spans 14 amino acids. This specimen belongs to a study of human T cells and chemical hapten exposure. Time point noted: patch test 3, about 24 weeks after DPC sensitization. The treatment denotes: therapeutic diphenylcyclopropenone sensitization with weekly scalp DPC. Notes on the study in general: Because all patients had alopecia, their immune responses might differ from healthy ones.

Here the sequenced sample was whole blood, taken in connection with sensitization to the hapten diphenylcyclopropenone (DPC). The chain joins TRBV9 to TRBJ2-3; D is unclear. The sequence came from a woman aged 45 to 65 with alopecia areata. Some clones in this sample may be carry-over from other donors' samples. The CDR3 loop reads CASSVRWFTDTQYF. The CDR3 region has the DNA TGTGCCAGCAGCGTCCGGTGGTTTACAGATACGCAGTATTTT.